A single sample is the source of the 9 T cell receptor beta chains below, sequenced in a study of blood T cell repertoires in COVID-19. Here immunoSEQ multiplex PCR was the method, and the copy in TCRdb shows in-frame clones only, minus some. Among 400,000 to 500,000 clones listed, over 75% were seen once. The sample taken for sequencing was PBMCs or T cells enriched from blood (not recorded which). The receptors were sampled from a woman aged 18 to 35 who had been exposed to COVID-19.

With regard to this clone: This specimen includes other DNA sequences encoding the same CDR3. The chain has TRBV12-3 or TRBV12-4 and TRBJ2-7, with 7 bases that match TRBD2. CDR3 length: 13 residues. V trimming: 4 bases; J trimming: 4 bases; junction bases outside the gene matches: 4. The DNA for the CDR3 is TGTGCCAGCAGTTCGGGGGGACTTTACGAGCAGTACTTC. This encodes CASSSGGLYEQYF.

The genes are TRBV18 and TRBJ1-4; TRBD1 agrees at 8 bases. CDR3 length equals 20 residues. Germline CDR1 and CDR2: KGHSH and LQKENI. The trim removed 1 base at V and 0 bases at J, leaving 13 bases unmatched. CDR3 sequence (DNA): TGTGCCAGCTCACCACTCTTTACAGGGGGAAGCACAGCAACTAATGAAAAACTGTTTTTT. Translated, it gives CASSPLFTGGSTATNEKLFF.

The V and J genes are TRBV5-1 and TRBJ1-5, with 7 nucleotides matching TRBD1. The CDR3 is made up of 16 amino acids. Germline values: CDR1 SGHRS, CDR2 YFSETQ. V trimming: 3 bases; J trimming: 0 bases; junction bases outside the gene matches: 6. The CDR3 protein is CASSSGQMDSNQPQHF. CDR3 in DNA: TGCGCCAGCAGCTCGGGACAGATGGATAGCAATCAGCCCCAGCATTTT.

This clone was seen once. The V gene is TRBV6-6, the J gene TRBJ1-2, with TRBD1 identical over 8 bases. The J segment lost 3 bases and the V segment lost 5 bases, leaving 8 bases of the junction unmatched. The germline gives CDR1 MNHNY, CDR2 SVGAGI (reference sequence). CDR3 size: 15 residues. CDR3 loop: CASSRGQGSYYGYTF. DNA for the CDR3: TGTGCCAGCAGTCGAGGACAGGGCTCTTACTATGGCTACACCTTC.

This rearrangement joins TRBV4-1 to TRBJ1-3; D is unclear. CDR3 length: 16 residues. Germline V CDR1 and CDR2: MGHRA, YSYEKL. The V end was cut by 0 bases, the J end by 0 bases, with 9 bases between. The CDR3 here is CASSQDGQVSGNTIYF. In DNA form, the CDR3 reads TGCGCCAGCAGCCAAGATGGGCAGGTCTCTGGAAACACCATATATTTT.

This clone was seen a single time. This rearrangement joins TRBV10-2 to TRBJ2-1, with 9 positions matching TRBD2. The trim removed 0 bases at V and 5 bases at J, leaving 11 bases unmatched. Germline CDR1 and CDR2: WSHSY and SAAADI. The CDR3 extends over 18 amino acids. The CDR3 nucleotides are TGCGCCAGCAGTGAGTCGACTTGGGGAGCGGGAGGCAACAATGAGCAGTTCTTC. Translation gives CASSESTWGAGGNNEQFF.

V gene TRBV7-2 combines with J gene TRBJ2-2, with TRBD1 matching 8 bases. Germline loops: CDR1 SGHTA, CDR2 FQGNSA. The CDR3 totals 15 residues. Trimming took 6 bases from V and 4 from J; bases not matched to a gene: 7. CDR3 nucleotide sequence: TGTGCCAGCAGACCAGGGGGCGCGAGCACCGGGGAGCTGTTTTTT. Protein product: CASRPGGASTGELFF.

The chain employs TRBV6-6 and TRBJ1-3, with TRBD1 matching 10 bases. The germline V gene encodes CDR1 MNHNY and CDR2 SVGAGI (reference sequence). The CDR3 extends over 15 amino acids. V lost 7 bases and J lost 3; bases outside the gene matches: 6. The CDR3: CASKEDRGLGNTIYF. CDR3 bases: TGTGCCAGCAAAGAAGACAGGGGGCTTGGAAACACCATATATTTT.

J is TRBJ1-1 and V is TRBV6-5; D not resolved. This CDR3 contains 14 residues. From germline, CDR1 is MNHEY and CDR2 SVGAGI. The CDR3 here is CVLERKRRETEAFF. CDR3 DNA: TGTGTCTTAGAGAGGAAACGGAGAGAGACTGAAGCTTTCTTT.